These T cell receptor beta chains were read from a single sample in a study of cytomegalovirus exposure and HLA in healthy donors. Method: immunoSEQ multiplex PCR; TCRdb's copy keeps in-frame clones and lacks some. The data contain some 150,000 clones, roughly 70% of them seen just once; the ten biggest clones take up 2.8%. Sequenced material: PBMCs. The receptors originated from a woman between 25 and 40 years old in good health and CMV-seronegative. Each CDR3 is given with its conserved first and last residue. D genes are given only for firm matches. Clone size is not always given. Where it is, it says once, few, many or a class for expanded clones.

D | size | J | V | DNA | CDR3
TRBD1 | few | TRBJ1-1 | TRBV5-6 | TGTGCCAGCAGCCCAGGGGGAAGGGACACTGAAGCTTTCTTT | CASSPGGRDTEAFF
. | . | TRBJ1-2 | TRBV19 | TGTGCCAGTAGTATTGGACAGACCCTCGGCTACACCTTC | CASSIGQTLGYTF
. | few | TRBJ1-6 | TRBV30 | TGTGCCTGGAGCGTAATTGGGGGAGGTAATTCACCCCTCCACTTT | CAWSVIGGGNSPLHF
. | . | TRBJ2-5 | TRBV6-5 | TGTGCCAGCAACAGTGGACTAGAGACCCAGTACTTC | CASNSGLETQYF
TRBD1 | . | TRBJ1-1 | TRBV28 | TGTGCCAGCACCACCGGACAGGGTGGGGCTGAAGCTTTCTTT | CASTTGQGGAEAFF
. | . | TRBJ1-5 | TRBV28 | TGTGCCAGCAGTTTTACCGGGGATAGCAATCAGCCCCAGCATTTT | CASSFTGDSNQPQHF
. | . | TRBJ2-1 | TRBV7-8 | TGTGCCAGTAGGGCGGGCGCAGGCCTAAACAATGAGCAGTTCTTC | CASRAGAGLNNEQFF
. | . | TRBJ2-7 | TRBV4-2 | TGTGCCAGCAGCCAGCGGGGAACTACCTACGAGCAGTACTTC | CASSQRGTTYEQYF
TRBD2 | . | TRBJ2-1 | TRBV27 | TGTGCCAGCAGTCTCAAAAGACTAGCGGGAGTCTACAATGAGCAGTTCTTC | CASSLKRLAGVYNEQFF
. | . | TRBJ1-2 | TRBV2 | TGTGCCAGCAGACAGGGTATCGATGGCTGCACCTTC | CASRQGIDGCTF
TRBD2 | . | TRBJ2-3 | TRBV25-1 | TGTGCCAGCAGTGAATGGACTAGCGGGAGCACAGATACGCAGTATTTT | CASSEWTSGSTDTQYF
. | once | TRBJ2-7 | TRBV6-1 | TGTGCCAGCAGAGGGGAATCGGAGTACTTC | CASRGESEYF
TRBD1 | . | TRBJ2-5 | TRBV6-1 | TGTGCCAGCAGTGGCAGGACAGGGGAGGAGACCCAGTACTTC | CASSGRTGEETQYF
. | . | TRBJ1-2 | TRBV29-1 | TGCAGCGTTGAGCGGAGGTTCGCTGGTGGCTACACCTTC | CSVERRFAGGYTF
TRBD2 | . | TRBJ2-7 | TRBV27 | TGTGCCAGCAGTCCCCGGACTAGCGGGAGCGCCGAGCAGTACTTC | CASSPRTSGSAEQYF
TRBD2 | once | TRBJ2-1 | TRBV15 | TGTGCCACCAGCAGGGGACTAGCGGAACACAATGAGCAGTTCTTC | CATSRGLAEHNEQFF